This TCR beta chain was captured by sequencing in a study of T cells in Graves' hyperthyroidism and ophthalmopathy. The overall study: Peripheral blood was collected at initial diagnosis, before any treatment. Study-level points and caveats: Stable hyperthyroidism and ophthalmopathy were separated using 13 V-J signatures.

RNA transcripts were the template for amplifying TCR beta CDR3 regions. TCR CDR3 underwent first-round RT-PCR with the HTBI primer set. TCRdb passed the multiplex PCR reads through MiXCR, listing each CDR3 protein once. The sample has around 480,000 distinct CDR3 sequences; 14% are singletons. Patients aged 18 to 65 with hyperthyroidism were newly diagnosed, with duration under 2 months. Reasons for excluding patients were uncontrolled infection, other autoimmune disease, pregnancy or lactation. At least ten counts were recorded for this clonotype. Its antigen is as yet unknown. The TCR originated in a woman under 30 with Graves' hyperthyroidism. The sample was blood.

The CDR3 is CSATGQGHEQFF. The CDR3 nucleotides read TGCAGTGCCACCGGGCAGGGCCATGAGCAGTTCTTC. The rearrangement links TRBV20-1 to TRBJ2-1; tentatively, D is TRBD1 (5 bases). The CDR3 totals 12 residues. Trimming removed 6 bases from V and 8 bases from J, with 14 bases in between. Germline CDR1 is DFQATT and CDR2 is SNEGSKA (reference sequence).